A selection of T cell receptor beta chains follows, all from one sample in a study of radiotherapy plus CTLA-4 blockade in lung cancer. Using immunoSEQ multiplex PCR, the repertoire was profiled, and TCRdb retains in-frame clones only, with some absent. Here the sample spans approximately 25,000 clones, about 77% being singletons. The material sequenced was peripheral blood, taken from a patient treated with radiotherapy plus ipilimumab. The receptors were sampled from a human donor with non-small cell lung cancer that progressed on radiotherapy plus ipilimumab. Each CDR3 is given with its conserved first and last residue. The D gene is left open where the match is weak. Only some rows state a clone size, as once, few, many or a class for expanded clones.

v_call: TRBV7-8; j_call: TRBJ1-4; d_call: .; clone_size: .; cdr3_aa: CASSLGGSGKLFF
v_call: TRBV21-1; j_call: TRBJ1-4; d_call: .; clone_size: .; cdr3_aa: CASTSRRGVGKEKLFF
v_call: TRBV11-2; j_call: TRBJ2-3; d_call: .; clone_size: once; cdr3_aa: CASSLDLGPDTQYF
v_call: TRBV9; j_call: TRBJ2-5; d_call: .; clone_size: .; cdr3_aa: CASSVGTGRGETQYF
v_call: TRBV27; j_call: TRBJ2-5; d_call: TRBD2; clone_size: .; cdr3_aa: CASSSGLAVAEYF
v_call: TRBV4-3; j_call: TRBJ2-7; d_call: .; clone_size: .; cdr3_aa: CASSQDIGYEQYF
v_call: TRBV9; j_call: TRBJ2-2; d_call: TRBD1; clone_size: .; cdr3_aa: CASSGTGSNTGELFF
v_call: TRBV27; j_call: TRBJ1-5; d_call: .; clone_size: .; cdr3_aa: CASSSMTLLGNQPQHF
v_call: TRBV9; j_call: TRBJ1-1; d_call: .; clone_size: .; cdr3_aa: CASSPEGTEAFF
v_call: TRBV6-6; j_call: TRBJ2-3; d_call: TRBD1; clone_size: .; cdr3_aa: CASSYRTGASTDTQYF
v_call: TRBV7-6; j_call: TRBJ2-5; d_call: .; clone_size: .; cdr3_aa: CASSSTGETQYF
v_call: TRBV6-5; j_call: TRBJ1-4; d_call: .; clone_size: once; cdr3_aa: CASSYSRGEKLFF
v_call: TRBV18; j_call: TRBJ2-2; d_call: TRBD1; clone_size: .; cdr3_aa: CASSPFTGGDTGELFF
v_call: TRBV4-3; j_call: TRBJ1-2; d_call: .; clone_size: .; cdr3_aa: CASSQGYRYHTF
v_call: TRBV29-1; j_call: TRBJ2-1; d_call: .; clone_size: .; cdr3_aa: CSVVEQGLYNEQFF
v_call: TRBV9; j_call: TRBJ2-2; d_call: TRBD1; clone_size: .; cdr3_aa: CASSATTGATGELFF
v_call: TRBV30; j_call: TRBJ1-2; d_call: .; clone_size: .; cdr3_aa: CAWSGLGVDGYTF
v_call: TRBV18; j_call: TRBJ1-3; d_call: .; clone_size: .; cdr3_aa: CASSDSGNTIYF
v_call: TRBV5-1; j_call: TRBJ2-7; d_call: .; clone_size: .; cdr3_aa: CASSLLQGGEQYF
v_call: TRBV28; j_call: TRBJ2-5; d_call: .; clone_size: .; cdr3_aa: CASSSVQNFQETQYF
v_call: TRBV2; j_call: TRBJ2-5; d_call: .; clone_size: .; cdr3_aa: CASSVNRETQYF
v_call: TRBV28; j_call: TRBJ1-1; d_call: .; clone_size: .; cdr3_aa: CASPRWGQDTEAFF
v_call: TRBV19; j_call: TRBJ1-6; d_call: .; clone_size: .; cdr3_aa: CASNGPYNSPLHF
v_call: TRBV12-5; j_call: TRBJ2-1; d_call: .; clone_size: .; cdr3_aa: CASGLGRDNEQFF
v_call: TRBV4-1; j_call: TRBJ2-2; d_call: .; clone_size: .; cdr3_aa: CASSLRTRGTGELFF
v_call: TRBV9; j_call: TRBJ2-1; d_call: TRBD1; clone_size: .; cdr3_aa: CASSATGSSYNEQFF
v_call: TRBV6-6; j_call: TRBJ2-5; d_call: .; clone_size: .; cdr3_aa: CASTRGETQYF
v_call: TRBV6-6; j_call: TRBJ2-3; d_call: .; clone_size: few; cdr3_aa: CASRVRTDTQYF
v_call: TRBV27; j_call: TRBJ1-5; d_call: .; clone_size: .; cdr3_aa: CASSLWSNQPQHF
v_call: TRBV7-9; j_call: TRBJ1-1; d_call: .; clone_size: .; cdr3_aa: CASSLVGSPIAFF
v_call: TRBV7-9; j_call: TRBJ2-3; d_call: .; clone_size: .; cdr3_aa: CASSFGAPSTDTQYF
v_call: TRBV6-5; j_call: TRBJ2-7; d_call: .; clone_size: .; cdr3_aa: CASSEARSVVRYF
v_call: TRBV9; j_call: TRBJ1-2; d_call: .; clone_size: once; cdr3_aa: CASSLTPGTENYGYTF
v_call: TRBV7-2; j_call: TRBJ2-1; d_call: TRBD2; clone_size: .; cdr3_aa: CASSVSGGRYNEQFF
v_call: TRBV28; j_call: TRBJ2-7; d_call: TRBD2; clone_size: few; cdr3_aa: CASTPRGEGSYEQYF
v_call: TRBV6-1; j_call: TRBJ2-7; d_call: .; clone_size: .; cdr3_aa: CASSEFGGSSYEQYF
v_call: TRBV5-1; j_call: TRBJ1-1; d_call: .; clone_size: .; cdr3_aa: CASSSQGLGNTEAFF
v_call: TRBV7-2; j_call: TRBJ1-2; d_call: TRBD1; clone_size: .; cdr3_aa: CASSLTPGQVYGYTF
v_call: TRBV2; j_call: TRBJ2-5; d_call: TRBD1; clone_size: .; cdr3_aa: CASRWTGETQYF
v_call: TRBV28; j_call: TRBJ2-7; d_call: TRBD1; clone_size: once; cdr3_aa: CASSTDYRDRGPESYEQYF
v_call: TRBV7-2; j_call: TRBJ1-3; d_call: TRBD1; clone_size: .; cdr3_aa: CASSRQGLSGNTIYF
v_call: TRBV19; j_call: TRBJ1-2; d_call: TRBD1; clone_size: few; cdr3_aa: CASSISGQGAYGYTF
v_call: TRBV7-9; j_call: TRBJ2-3; d_call: .; clone_size: once; cdr3_aa: CASSLGAYSLDTQYF
v_call: TRBV11-2; j_call: TRBJ1-3; d_call: .; clone_size: .; cdr3_aa: CASSASSTPGPIYF
v_call: TRBV6-5; j_call: TRBJ2-3; d_call: .; clone_size: few; cdr3_aa: CASTRRRSTDTQYF
v_call: TRBV19; j_call: TRBJ1-1; d_call: .; clone_size: .; cdr3_aa: CASRGRDTEAFF
v_call: TRBV18; j_call: TRBJ2-7; d_call: TRBD1; clone_size: few; cdr3_aa: CASSPTGSYEQYF
v_call: TRBV5-4; j_call: TRBJ2-5; d_call: .; clone_size: .; cdr3_aa: CASSLSSGQETQYF